The present TCR beta chain was sequenced within a study of T cell repertoires in cytomegalovirus infection. TCRdb used MiXCR to reprocess the reads, holding one entry per CDR3 protein. The sample contains a few hundred thousand distinct CDR3 sequences, 40% of which appear only once. The CDR3 runs to 14 residues. CDR1 is MNHEY, CDR2 SMNVEV, per germline (reference sequence). Trimming took 5 bases from V and 1 from J, leaving 8 bases between them. Comments on this clonotype: Antigen: not known.

The chain joins TRBV27 to TRBJ1-4; D ambiguous. Sequenced here: cultured PBMCs, sampled from culture after CMV antigen stimulation. The origin of this receptor is a human donor in good health (CMV status not recorded). Some clones in this sample may be carry-over from other donors' samples. The CDR3 DNA sequence: TGTGCCAGCAGTATCGGGAGAACTAATGAAAAACTGTTTTTT. Its translation: CASSIGRTNEKLFF.